This T cell receptor beta chain was recovered during a study of breast tumors, draining lymph nodes, adjacent tissues. Notes on the study in general: Tumor repertoires ranked between lymph nodes and nontumor tissue in diversity, with V and J gene preferences. Data fit most tumor T cells coming from lymph node, expanding in tumor. That most tumor T cells come from lymph nodes remained unproven.

TCRdb independently ran MiXCR on the multiplex PCR reads; one entry per CDR3 protein. The sample includes 270,000 or so distinct CDR3 sequences, 30% to 35% seen only once; the top ten take 0.85% to 1.3%. The lymph nodes were axillary draining lymph nodes from breast cancer patients. Remarks on this clonotype: Its specificity is not known.

The material sequenced was axillary lymph node tissue. The sequence was obtained from a female donor with breast cancer. Some clones in this sample may be carry-over from other donors' samples.

The CDR3 bases are TGTGCCAGCAGGACCCCGCCGGACACTGAAGCTTTCTTT. Its translation: CASRTPPDTEAFF. The chain combines TRBV2 with TRBJ1-1; no reliable D call. The CDR3 totals 13 residues. Trimming stripped 6 bases from V and 3 bases from J, with 11 bases between. Germline V gene lookup returns CDR1 SNHLY and CDR2 FYNNEI.